This is a list of T cell receptor beta chains from one sample in a study of T cells in Graves' hyperthyroidism and ophthalmopathy. One entry per CDR3 protein, called by TCRdb with MiXCR from the multiplex PCR reads. Here the sample spans about 540,000 distinct CDR3 sequences, about 45% being singletons. Sequencing used peripheral blood or thyroid tissue (not recorded which). The receptors were sampled from a woman younger than 35 with Graves' hyperthyroidism. Both conserved end residues are trimmed from each CDR3.

V gene	J gene	CDR3 length	CDR3 protein
TRBV7-3	TRBJ2-7	13	ASSLSGGSGGEQY
TRBV19	TRBJ1-3	17	ASSKSVYLKSFSGNTIY
TRBV7-2	TRBJ2-7	14	ASSLVSSGASYEQY
TRBV11-2	TRBJ2-7	11	AIGLGGAYEQY
TRBV20-1	TRBJ1-1	10	VAHDGNTEAF
TRBV9	TRBJ2-2	15	ASSVRGGSTNTGELF
TRBV12-3/TRBV12-4	TRBJ1-2	12	ASSPTDRNYGYT
TRBV15	TRBJ2-7	12	ATSIGQGPYEQY
TRBV19	TRBJ2-2	12	ASKDEVNTGELF
TRBV30	TRBJ1-5	11	AWSRQGGQPQH
TRBV6-1	TRBJ2-7	13	ASSETQGIFYEQY
TRBV6-1	TRBJ1-4	11	ASSDRETEKLF
TRBV6-1	TRBJ2-5	11	ASSDRGGETQY
TRBV2	TRBJ2-2	13	ASSEDLGNTGELF
TRBV20-1	TRBJ2-7	12	SASEAGGPYEQY
TRBV7-3	TRBJ1-5	13	ASSLRGLSNQPQH
TRBV19	TRBJ2-7	12	ASSSAGNTYEQY
TRBV7-3	TRBJ1-2	14	AKMRQGATLAYGYT
TRBV2	TRBJ2-5	12	ASSSTSGTETQY
TRBV12-5	TRBJ1-1	13	ASGRTGGLNTEAF